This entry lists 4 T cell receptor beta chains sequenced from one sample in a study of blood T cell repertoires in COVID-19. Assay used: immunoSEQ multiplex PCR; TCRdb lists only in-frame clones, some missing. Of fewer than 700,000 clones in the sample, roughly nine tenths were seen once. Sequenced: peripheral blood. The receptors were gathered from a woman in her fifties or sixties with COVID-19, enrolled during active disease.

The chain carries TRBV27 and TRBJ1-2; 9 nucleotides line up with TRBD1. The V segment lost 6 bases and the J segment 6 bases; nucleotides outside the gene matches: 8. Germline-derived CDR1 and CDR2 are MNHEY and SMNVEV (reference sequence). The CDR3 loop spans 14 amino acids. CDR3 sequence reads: CASRYLTGGDGYTF. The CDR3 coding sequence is TGTGCCAGCAGATACCTCACAGGGGGCGATGGCTACACCTTC.

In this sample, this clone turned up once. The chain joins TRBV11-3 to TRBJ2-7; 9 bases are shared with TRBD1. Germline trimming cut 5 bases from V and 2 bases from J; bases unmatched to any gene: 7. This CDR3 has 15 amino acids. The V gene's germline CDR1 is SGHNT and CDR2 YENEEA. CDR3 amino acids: CASSVTQGATYEQYF. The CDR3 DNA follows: TGTGCCAGCAGCGTGACACAGGGGGCGACCTACGAGCAGTACTTC.

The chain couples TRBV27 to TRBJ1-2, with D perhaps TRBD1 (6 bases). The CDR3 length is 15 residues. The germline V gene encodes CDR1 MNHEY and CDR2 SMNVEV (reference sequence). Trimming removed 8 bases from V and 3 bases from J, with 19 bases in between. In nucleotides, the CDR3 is TGTGCCAGCCGCCTAACAGGGCCACTCTACTATGGCTACACCTTC. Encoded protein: CASRLTGPLYYGYTF.

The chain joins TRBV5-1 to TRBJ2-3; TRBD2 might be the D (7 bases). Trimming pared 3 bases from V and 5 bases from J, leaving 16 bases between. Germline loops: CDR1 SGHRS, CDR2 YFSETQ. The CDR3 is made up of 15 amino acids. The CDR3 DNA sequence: TGCGCCAGCAGCTCCCGGAGGGGGAGGGAAGATACGCAGTATTTT. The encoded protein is CASSSRRGREDTQYF.